The source of this TCR beta chain is a study of blood T cell repertoires in COVID-19. CDR1 is KGHDR, CDR2 SFDVKD, per germline. V lost 3 bases, J lost 7 bases, and 9 bases stayed unmatched. The CDR3 is 15 amino acids. In the authors' methods: It was from reference gene primer amplification that nucleated cell counts were estimated. Sequencing used immunoSEQ multiplex PCR; TCRdb keeps in-frame clones, though not all of them. The V and J calls and the clone size are those of that table, but D and trimming were determined from the DNA. The sample yields about 220,000 clones, around three quarters seen once.

This clonotype originated in a woman in her seventies with acute or convalescent COVID-19. V gene TRBV24-1 combines with J gene TRBJ1-2; 8 positions match TRBD1. Sequencing was done on a sample of peripheral blood. CDR3 DNA sequence: TGTGCCACCAGTGATGCTACAGGGGGAATGGCTGGCTACACCTTC. Translating it yields CATSDATGGMAGYTF.